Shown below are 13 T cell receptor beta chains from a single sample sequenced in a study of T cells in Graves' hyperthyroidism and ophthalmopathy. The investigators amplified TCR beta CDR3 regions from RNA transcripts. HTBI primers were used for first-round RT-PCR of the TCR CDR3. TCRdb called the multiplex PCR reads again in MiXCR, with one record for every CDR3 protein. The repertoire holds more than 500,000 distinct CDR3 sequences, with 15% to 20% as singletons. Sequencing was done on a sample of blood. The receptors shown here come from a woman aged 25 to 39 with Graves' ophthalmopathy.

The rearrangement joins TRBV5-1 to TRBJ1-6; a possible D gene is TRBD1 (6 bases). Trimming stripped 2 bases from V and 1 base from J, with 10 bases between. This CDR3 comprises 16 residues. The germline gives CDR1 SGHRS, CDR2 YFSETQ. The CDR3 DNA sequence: TGCGCCAGCAGCTTCGGGGACAAGTCCTATAATTCACCCCTCCACTTT. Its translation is CASSFGDKSYNSPLHF.

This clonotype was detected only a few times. The CDR3 sequence is CASSTLEGYTF. The CDR3 DNA follows: TGTGCCAGCAGCACCCTCGAGGGCTACACCTTC. The genes are TRBV6-1 and TRBJ1-2; D remains unclear. The V gene's germline CDR1 is MNHNS and CDR2 SASEGT. Deletions cut 6 bases from V and 8 bases from J, with 10 bases between. The CDR3 sequence is 11 residues long.

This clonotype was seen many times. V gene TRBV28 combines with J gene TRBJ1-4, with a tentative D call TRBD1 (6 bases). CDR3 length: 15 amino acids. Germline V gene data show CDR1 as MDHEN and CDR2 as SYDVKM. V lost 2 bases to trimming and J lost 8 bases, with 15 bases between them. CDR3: CASSLRWGAGEKLFF. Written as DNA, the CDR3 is TGTGCCAGCAGTTTACGGTGGGGGGCTGGAGAAAAACTGTTTTTT.

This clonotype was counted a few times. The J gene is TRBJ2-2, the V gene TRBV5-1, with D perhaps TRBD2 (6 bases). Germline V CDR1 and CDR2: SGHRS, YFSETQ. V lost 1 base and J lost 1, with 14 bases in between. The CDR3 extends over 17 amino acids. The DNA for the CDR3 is TGCGCCAGCAGCTTGTTATCGCGGGGCAGGAACACCGGGGAGCTGTTTTTT. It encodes CASSLLSRGRNTGELFF.

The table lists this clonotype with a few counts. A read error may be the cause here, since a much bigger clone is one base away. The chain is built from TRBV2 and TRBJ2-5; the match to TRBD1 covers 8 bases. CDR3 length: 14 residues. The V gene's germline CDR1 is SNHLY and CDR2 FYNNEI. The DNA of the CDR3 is TGTGTCAGCAGGGAGGACAGGGCGAGCGAGACCCAGTACTTC. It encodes CVSREDRASETQYF.

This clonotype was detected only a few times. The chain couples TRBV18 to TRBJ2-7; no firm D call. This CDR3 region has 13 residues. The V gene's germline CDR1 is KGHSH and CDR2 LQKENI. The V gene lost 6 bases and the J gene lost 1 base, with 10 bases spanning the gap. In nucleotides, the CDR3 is TGTGCCAGCTCTCCGGACGCTTCCTACGAGCAGTACTTC. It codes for CASSPDASYEQYF. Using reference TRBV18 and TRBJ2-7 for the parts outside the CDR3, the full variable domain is NAGVMQNPRHLVRRRGQEARLRCSPMKGHSHVYWYRQLPEEGLKFMVYLQKENIIDESGMPKERFSAEFPKEGPSILRIQQVVRGDSAAYFCASSPDASYEQYFGPGTRLTVT.

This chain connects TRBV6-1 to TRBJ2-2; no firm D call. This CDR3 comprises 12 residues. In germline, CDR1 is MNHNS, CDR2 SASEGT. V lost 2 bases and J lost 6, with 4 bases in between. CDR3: CASSETAGELFF. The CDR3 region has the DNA TGTGCCAGCAGTGAAACGGCCGGGGAGCTGTTTTTT.

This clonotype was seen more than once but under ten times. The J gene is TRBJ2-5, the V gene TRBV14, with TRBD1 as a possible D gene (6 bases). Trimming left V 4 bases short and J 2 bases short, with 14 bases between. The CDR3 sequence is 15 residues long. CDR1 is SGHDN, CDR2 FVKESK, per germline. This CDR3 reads CASSPHRDKQETQYF. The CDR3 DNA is TGTGCCAGCAGCCCCCATCGGGACAAGCAAGAGACCCAGTACTTC.

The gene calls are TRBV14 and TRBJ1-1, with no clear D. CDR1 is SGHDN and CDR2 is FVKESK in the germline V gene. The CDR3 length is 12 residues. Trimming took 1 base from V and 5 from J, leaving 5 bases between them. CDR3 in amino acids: CASSQVETEAFF. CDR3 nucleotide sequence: TGTGCCAGCAGCCAAGTAGAAACTGAAGCTTTCTTT. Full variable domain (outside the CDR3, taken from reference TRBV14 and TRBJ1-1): EAGVTQFPSHSVIEKGQTVTLRCDPISGHDNLYWYRRVMGKEIKFLLHFVKESKQDESGMPNNRFLAERTGGTYSTLKVQPAELEDSGVYFCASSQVETEAFFGQGTRLTVV.

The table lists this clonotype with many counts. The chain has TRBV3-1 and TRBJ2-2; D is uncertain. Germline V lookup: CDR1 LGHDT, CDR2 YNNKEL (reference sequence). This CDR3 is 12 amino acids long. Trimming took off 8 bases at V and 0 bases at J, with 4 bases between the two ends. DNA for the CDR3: TGTGCCAGCGACGCGAACACCGGGGAGCTGTTTTTT. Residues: CASDANTGELFF.

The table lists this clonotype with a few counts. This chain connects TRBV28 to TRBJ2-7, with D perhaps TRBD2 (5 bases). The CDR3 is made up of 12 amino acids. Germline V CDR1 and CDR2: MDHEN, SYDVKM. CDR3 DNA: TGTGTAAGTGGGAGATTAGAGGACGAGCAGTACTTC. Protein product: CVSGRLEDEQYF.

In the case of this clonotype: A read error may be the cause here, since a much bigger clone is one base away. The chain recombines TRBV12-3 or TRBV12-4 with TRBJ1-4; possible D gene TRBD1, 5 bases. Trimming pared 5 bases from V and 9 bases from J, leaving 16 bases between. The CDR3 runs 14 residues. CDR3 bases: TGTGCCAGCAGTCTTCGACAGAGCAATAAAAAACTGTTTTTT. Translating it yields CASSLRQSNKKLFF.

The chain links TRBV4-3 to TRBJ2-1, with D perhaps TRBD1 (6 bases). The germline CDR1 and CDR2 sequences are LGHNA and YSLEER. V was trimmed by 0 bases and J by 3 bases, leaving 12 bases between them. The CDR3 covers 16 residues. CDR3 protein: CASSQDPMTGYNEQFF. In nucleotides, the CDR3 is TGCGCCAGCAGCCAAGATCCCATGACAGGCTACAATGAGCAGTTCTTC.